These 26 T cell receptor beta chains were sequenced from one sample in a study of beta chain features in type 1 diabetes. Every bit of the isolated RNA underwent reverse transcription, so sequencing read expressed TCRB transcripts. Clones were sequenced by immunoSEQ multiplex PCR, and TCRdb holds only the in-frame ones, with some missing. The sample has approximately 140,000 clones; approximately 9.8% are singletons. Sequencing was carried out using central memory CD4+ T cells from blood. The receptor set was obtained from a woman in her thirties or forties in good health.

Only a few counts were recorded for this clone. The chain combines TRBV5-6 with TRBJ2-5; D is possibly TRBD1 (7 bases). V was pared by 4 bases and J by 5 bases, with 15 bases between. Germline CDR1 SGHDT, CDR2 YYEEEE. The CDR3 loop spans 14 amino acids. CDR3 in amino acids: CASSAGQFGETQYF. The CDR3 DNA follows: TGTGCCAGCAGCGCGGGACAGTTTGGGGAGACCCAGTACTTC.

On this clone: The same CDR3 can be traced to other DNA sequences in this sample. This chain joins TRBV6-5 and TRBJ2-7, with TRBD1 matching over 9 bases. The CDR3 sequence is 14 residues long. The V segment lost 5 bases and the J segment 1 base; nucleotides outside the gene matches: 3. Per germline, CDR1 MNHEY and CDR2 SVGAGI. CDR3 protein: CASSGTGSSYEQYF. CDR3 coding DNA: TGTGCCAGCAGTGGGACAGGGTCTTCCTACGAGCAGTACTTC.

The genes are TRBV13 and TRBJ2-1, with D maybe TRBD1 (5 bases). V was pared by 1 base and J by 6 bases, with 37 bases between. The CDR3 is 23 amino acids. Germline assignment: CDR1 PRHDT and CDR2 FYEKMQ (reference sequence). In nucleotides, the CDR3 is TGTGCCAGCAGCTTAGTGGCTTTCCCAGTCGACAGTCGGAGCTTTCCTCTGAGCAATGAGCAGTTCTTC. Translated: CASSLVAFPVDSRSFPLSNEQFF.

This clone appeared a single time. The genes are TRBV2 and TRBJ1-2; 8 bases fit TRBD1. Trimming removed 1 base from V and 6 bases from J; junction bases left unmatched: 1. CDR3 length equals 13 residues. Germline V gene lookup returns CDR1 SNHLY and CDR2 FYNNEI. In DNA form, the CDR3 reads TGTGCCAGCAGTGAAGGCAGGGGGCATGGCTACACCTTC. Translating gives CASSEGRGHGYTF.

This clone was recorded at least ten times. CDR3 region: CASSQSSRGGETQYF. The CDR3 DNA sequence: TGTGCCAGCAGCCAATCCTCACGGGGGGGCGAGACCCAGTACTTC. The V call is TRBV4-2, the J call TRBJ2-5, with 8 bases fitting TRBD2. This CDR3 is 15 amino acids long. The V gene end was trimmed by 2 bases and the J gene end by 5 bases; junction bases not matched to a gene: 7. The V gene's germline CDR1 is LGHNA and CDR2 YNFKEQ.

This clone came up a few times. The chain joins TRBV6-5 to TRBJ1-6, with D tentatively TRBD1 (6 bases). With 2 bases removed from V and 9 bases from J, the gap between germline ends came to 11 bases. CDR3 length: 14 amino acids. CDR1 is MNHEY and CDR2 is SVGAGI in the germline V gene. For the CDR3, the DNA is TGTGCCAGCAGTTACCAGGGGCAGGGTTCACCCCTCCACTTT. Translating gives CASSYQGQGSPLHF.

The chain joins TRBV27 to TRBJ1-2; 7 bases map to TRBD1. J lost 5 bases, V lost 3 bases, and 3 bases had no gene match. Germline loops: CDR1 MNHEY, CDR2 SMNVEV (reference sequence). CDR3 length: 13 amino acids. Written as DNA, the CDR3 is TGTGCCAGCAGTTTGGACAGGCTGTATGGCTACACCTTC. This codes for CASSLDRLYGYTF.

This clone was seen only a few times. V gene TRBV29-1 combines with J gene TRBJ1-5; 9 bases match TRBD1. Germline CDR1 and CDR2: SQVTM and ANQGSEA. The J segment lost 2 bases and the V segment lost 4 bases, leaving 3 bases of the junction unmatched. The CDR3 is 14 residues long. Here the CDR3 DNA reads TGCAGCGTTGGGGACAGGGACGGCAATCAGCCCCAGCATTTT. Translation: CSVGDRDGNQPQHF.

The chain joins TRBV13 to TRBJ1-2, with D tentatively TRBD1 (5 bases). V lost 8 bases, J lost 6 bases, and 13 bases lay in between. The length of the CDR3 is 12 residues. Germline lookup yields CDR1 PRHDT and CDR2 FYEKMQ (reference sequence). The CDR3 here is CASSGRAHGYTF. The CDR3, as DNA: TGTGCCAGCTCGGGCAGGGCCCATGGCTACACCTTC.

This clone was seen repeatedly, ten times or more. The V and J genes are TRBV14 and TRBJ2-4, with 7 bases that match TRBD1. The CDR3 contains 13 residues. The J segment lost 15 bases and the V segment lost 1 base, leaving 9 bases of the junction unmatched. Germline CDR1 reads SGHDN; CDR2 reads FVKESK. This CDR3 is CASSQVRQGLRYF. CDR3 DNA sequence: TGTGCCAGCAGCCAAGTTCGACAGGGCTTACGGTACTTC.

This clone was seen many times. The chain recombines TRBV5-4 with TRBJ1-1; weak D call: TRBD1 (5 bases). Germline V gene lookup returns CDR1 SGHNT and CDR2 YYREEE (reference sequence). The CDR3 is 17 amino acids. V lost 4 bases to trimming and J lost 0 bases, with 19 bases between them. This chain's CDR3 is CASSPSLGGTMNTEAFF. The CDR3 nucleotides are TGTGCCAGCAGCCCCTCACTCGGGGGGACGATGAACACTGAAGCTTTCTTT.

V gene TRBV6-5 combines with J gene TRBJ2-2; D is perhaps TRBD1 (6 bases). This CDR3 is 14 amino acids long. The germline V and J ends were trimmed by 2 bases and 7 bases, with 11 bases remaining between them. Germline loops: CDR1 MNHEY, CDR2 SVGAGI. Here the CDR3 DNA reads TGTGCCAGCAGTTACCAGCAGGGGTTCGGGGAGCTGTTTTTT. Translated, it gives CASSYQQGFGELFF.

This clone was seen repeatedly, ten times or more. The V and J genes are TRBV18 and TRBJ2-1; TRBD1 aligns across 7 bases. The V gene's germline CDR1 is KGHSH and CDR2 LQKENI. J lost 6 bases, V lost 3 bases, and 5 bases had no gene match. This CDR3 has 14 residues. The CDR3 here is CASSPPGQSNEQFF. The CDR3 nucleotides read TGTGCCAGCTCACCTCCGGGACAGAGCAATGAGCAGTTCTTC.

J is TRBJ1-2 and V is TRBV27, with a possible D match to TRBD1 (5 bases). The CDR3 totals 14 residues. Germline V gene lookup returns CDR1 MNHEY and CDR2 SMNVEV (reference sequence). The V gene lost 2 bases and the J gene lost 5 bases, with 12 bases spanning the gap. Here the CDR3 DNA reads TGTGCCAGCAGTTTAGGCCAGGGCACGTATGGCTACACCTTC. This sequence encodes CASSLGQGTYGYTF.

The rearrangement uses TRBV30 and TRBJ2-7, with D maybe TRBD2 (5 bases). The length of the CDR3 is 12 residues. V lost 0 bases to trimming and J lost 7 bases, with 10 bases between them. Germline CDR1 reads GTSNPN; CDR2 reads SVGIG (reference sequence). The CDR3 is CAWSVIRGEQYF. The CDR3 nucleotides read TGTGCCTGGAGTGTAATACGAGGGGAGCAGTACTTC.

The chain links TRBV19 to TRBJ2-4; 7 positions agree with TRBD1. This CDR3 has 15 residues. From germline, CDR1 is LNHDA and CDR2 SQIVND (reference sequence). Trimming took 7 bases from V and 7 from J; bases not matched to a gene: 13. CDR3 in amino acids: CASTVSRTGWNIQYF. CDR3 bases: TGTGCCAGTACCGTGTCTCGGACAGGCTGGAACATTCAGTACTTC.

A few counts support this clone. In nucleotides, the CDR3 is TGCAGCGTCACCGGGACTAGCGGGGGTCTCGAGCAGTACTTC. The encoded protein is CSVTGTSGGLEQYF. The chain is built from TRBV29-1 and TRBJ2-7; 14 bases agree with TRBD2. Trimming cost V 6 bases and J 6 bases; bases outside gene matches: 7. This CDR3 is built from 14 residues. Germline V gives CDR1 SQVTM, CDR2 ANQGSEA.

The chain has TRBV4-3 and TRBJ2-3; no firm D call. The ends were cut back, 6 bases at V and 6 bases at J, with 13 bases in the middle. The CDR3 loop spans 13 amino acids. Germline V gives CDR1 LGHNA, CDR2 YSLEER. CDR3: CASSLLTEDTQYF. The DNA for the CDR3 is TGCGCCAGCAGTCTACTAACGGAGGATACGCAGTATTTT.

V is TRBV18 and J is TRBJ2-1, with 10 bases fitting TRBD1. The V segment lost 6 bases and the J segment 4 bases; nucleotides outside the gene matches: 9. This CDR3 spans 16 amino acids. Germline V gene lookup returns CDR1 KGHSH and CDR2 LQKENI. The CDR3: CASSPQGTGVYNEQFF. The CDR3 DNA is TGTGCCAGCTCCCCCCAGGGGACAGGGGTGTACAATGAGCAGTTCTTC.

The V gene is TRBV7-2, the J gene TRBJ2-1; a possible D gene is TRBD1 (5 bases). The CDR3 length is 14 residues. V was clipped by 7 bases and J by 8 bases, with 18 bases between them. The germline CDR1 and CDR2 sequences are SGHTA and FQGNSA. The CDR3 region is CASIRRGISDEQFF. Here the CDR3 DNA reads TGTGCCAGCATAAGAAGGGGAATCTCGGATGAGCAGTTCTTC.

Ten or more counts support this clone. This sequence joins TRBV19 and TRBJ1-2, with a weak D call TRBD1 (5 bases). CDR3 length: 14 residues. Looked up from germline, CDR1 is LNHDA and CDR2 is SQIVND (reference sequence). Trimming took off 7 bases at V and 6 bases at J, with 18 bases between the two ends. The CDR3: CASIDGGGMDGYTF. The CDR3 region has the DNA TGTGCCAGTATCGACGGGGGAGGAATGGATGGCTACACCTTC.

This clone was detected only a few times. DNA for the CDR3: TGCGCCAGCAGCACGGGACAGGGGGCGCGAGGCTACACCTTC. Encoded protein: CASSTGQGARGYTF. The J gene is TRBJ1-2, the V gene TRBV5-1; 12 nucleotides align to TRBD1. CDR1 and CDR2 from the germline V gene are SGHRS and YFSETQ. The CDR3 loop spans 14 amino acids. V shed 4 bases and J 8 bases; nucleotides not matched to a gene: 6.

The gene calls are TRBV9 and TRBJ2-1; TRBD2 matches at 9 bases. After removal of 0 bases from V and 3 bases from J, the junction contained 4 bases not matched to a gene. Per the germline V gene, CDR1 is SGDLS and CDR2 is YYNGEE. This CDR3 is 16 amino acids long. CDR3 DNA: TGTGCCAGCAGCGTAGAGGTAGCGGGGGACTACAATGAGCAGTTCTTC. It encodes CASSVEVAGDYNEQFF.

This clone was seen many times. The V and J genes are TRBV9 and TRBJ2-3; 7 nucleotides line up with TRBD1. The V segment lost 0 bases and the J segment 2 bases; nucleotides outside the gene matches: 6. The CDR3 length is 16 residues. Germline lookup yields CDR1 SGDLS and CDR2 YYNGEE. As DNA, the CDR3 is TGTGCCAGCAGCGTAGAAGCCGGGACAGTCACAGATACGCAGTATTTT. Amino acid sequence: CASSVEAGTVTDTQYF. The variable domain in full, with the rest retrieved from reference TRBV9 and TRBJ2-3, is DSGVTQTPKHLITATGQRVTLRCSPRSGDLSVYWYQQSLDQGLQFLIQYYNGEERAKGNILERFSAQQFPDLHSELNLSSLELGDSALYFCASSVEAGTVTDTQYFGPGTRLTVL.

The chain couples TRBV11-2 to TRBJ2-2; the D gene is possibly TRBD2 (6 bases). The CDR3 length is 13 residues. Germline V gene sequence: CDR1 SGHAT, CDR2 FQNNGV. V lost 8 bases and J lost 0, with 7 bases in between. CDR3 region: CASERANTGELFF. The CDR3 coding sequence is TGTGCCAGCGAGCGGGCGAACACCGGGGAGCTGTTTTTT.

The chain employs TRBV19 and TRBJ1-1, with D possibly matching TRBD1 (6 bases). Germline CDR1 LNHDA, CDR2 SQIVND (reference sequence). V lost 7 bases and J lost 7, with 19 bases in between. The CDR3 loop spans 14 amino acids. CDR3 loop: CASNHLNRDHEAFF. The CDR3 DNA reads TGTGCCAGTAATCATCTTAACAGGGATCATGAAGCTTTCTTT.